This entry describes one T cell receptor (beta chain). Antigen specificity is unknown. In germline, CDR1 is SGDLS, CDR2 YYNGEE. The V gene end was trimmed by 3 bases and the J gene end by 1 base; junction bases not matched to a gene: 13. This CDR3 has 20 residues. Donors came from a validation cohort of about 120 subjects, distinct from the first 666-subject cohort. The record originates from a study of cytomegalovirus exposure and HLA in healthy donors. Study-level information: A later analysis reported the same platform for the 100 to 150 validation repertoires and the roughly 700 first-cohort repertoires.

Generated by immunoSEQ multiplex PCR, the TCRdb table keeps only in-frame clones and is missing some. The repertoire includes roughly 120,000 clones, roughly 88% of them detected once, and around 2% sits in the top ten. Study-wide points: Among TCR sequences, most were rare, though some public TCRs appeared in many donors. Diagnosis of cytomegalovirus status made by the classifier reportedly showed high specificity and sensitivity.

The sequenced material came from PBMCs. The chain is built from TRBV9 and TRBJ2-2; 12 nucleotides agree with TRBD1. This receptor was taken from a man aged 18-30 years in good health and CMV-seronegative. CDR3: CASSAGPGQGAPKNTGELFF. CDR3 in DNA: TGTGCCAGCAGCGCAGGACCGGGACAGGGGGCACCAAAGAACACCGGGGAGCTGTTTTTT.